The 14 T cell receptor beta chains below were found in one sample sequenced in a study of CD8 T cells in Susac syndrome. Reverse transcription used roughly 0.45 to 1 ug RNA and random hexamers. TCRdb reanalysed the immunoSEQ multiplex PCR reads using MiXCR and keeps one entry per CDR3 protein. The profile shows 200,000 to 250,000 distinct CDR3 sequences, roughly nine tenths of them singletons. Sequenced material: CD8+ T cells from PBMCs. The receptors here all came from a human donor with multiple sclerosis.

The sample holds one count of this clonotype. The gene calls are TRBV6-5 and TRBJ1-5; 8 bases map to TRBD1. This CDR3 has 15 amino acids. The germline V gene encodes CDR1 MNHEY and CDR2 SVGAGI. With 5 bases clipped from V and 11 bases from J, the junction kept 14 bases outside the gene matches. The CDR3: CASSHWTGPNSAQHF. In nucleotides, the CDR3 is TGTGCCAGCAGTCATTGGACAGGGCCCAATTCGGCCCAGCATTTT.

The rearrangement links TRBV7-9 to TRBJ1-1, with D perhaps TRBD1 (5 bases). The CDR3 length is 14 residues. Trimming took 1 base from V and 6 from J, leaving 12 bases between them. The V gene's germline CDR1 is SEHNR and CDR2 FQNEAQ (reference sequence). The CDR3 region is CASSLVGDPAEAFF. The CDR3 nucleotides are TGTGCCAGCAGCTTAGTAGGGGACCCAGCTGAAGCTTTCTTT.

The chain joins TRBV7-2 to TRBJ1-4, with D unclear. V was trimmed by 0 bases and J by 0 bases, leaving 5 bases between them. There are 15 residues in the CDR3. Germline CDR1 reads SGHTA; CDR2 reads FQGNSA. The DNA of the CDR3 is TGTGCCAGCAGCTTAGCGGCTGCAACTAATGAAAAACTGTTTTTT. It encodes CASSLAAATNEKLFF.

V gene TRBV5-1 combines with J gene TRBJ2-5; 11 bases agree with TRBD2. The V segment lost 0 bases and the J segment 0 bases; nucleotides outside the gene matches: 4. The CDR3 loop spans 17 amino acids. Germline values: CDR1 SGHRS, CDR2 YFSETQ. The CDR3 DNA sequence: TGCGCCAGCAGCTTGGCACTAGCGGGAGAAGACCAAGAGACCCAGTACTTC. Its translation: CASSLALAGEDQETQYF.

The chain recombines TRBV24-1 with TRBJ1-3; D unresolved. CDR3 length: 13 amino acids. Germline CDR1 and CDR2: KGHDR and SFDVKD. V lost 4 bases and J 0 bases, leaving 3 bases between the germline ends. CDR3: CATSDSSGNTIYF. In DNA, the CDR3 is TGTGCCACCAGTGACAGCTCTGGAAACACCATATATTTT.

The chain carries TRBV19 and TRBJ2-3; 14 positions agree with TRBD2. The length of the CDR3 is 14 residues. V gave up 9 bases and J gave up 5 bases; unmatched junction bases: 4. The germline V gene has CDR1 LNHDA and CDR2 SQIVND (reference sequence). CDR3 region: CASKGLAGEDTQYF. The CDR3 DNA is TGTGCCAGCAAGGGACTAGCGGGAGAAGATACGCAGTATTTT.

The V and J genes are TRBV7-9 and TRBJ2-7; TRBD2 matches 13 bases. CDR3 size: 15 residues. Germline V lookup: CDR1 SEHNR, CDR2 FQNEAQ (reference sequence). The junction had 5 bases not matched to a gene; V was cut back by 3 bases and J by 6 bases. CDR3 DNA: TGTGCCAGCAGCTTGACTAGCGGGGGGCCCTTCGAGCAGTACTTC. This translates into CASSLTSGGPFEQYF.

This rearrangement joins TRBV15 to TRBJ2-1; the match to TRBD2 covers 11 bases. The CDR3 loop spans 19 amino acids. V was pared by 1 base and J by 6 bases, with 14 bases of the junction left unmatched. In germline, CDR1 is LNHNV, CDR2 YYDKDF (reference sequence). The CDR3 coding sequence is TGTGCCACCAGCAGAGTTCCGTTGCGAACTAGCGGGGGTAGCAATGAGCAGTTCTTC. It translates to CATSRVPLRTSGGSNEQFF. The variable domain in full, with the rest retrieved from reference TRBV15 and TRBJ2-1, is DAMVIQNPRYQVTQFGKPVTLSCSQTLNHNVMYWYQQKSSQAPKLLFHYYDKDFNNEADTPDNFQSRRPNTSFCFLDIRSPGLGDTAMYLCATSRVPLRTSGGSNEQFFGPGTRLTVL.

CDR3: CASSLVKGAVNTEAFF. The CDR3 DNA sequence: TGTGCCAGCAGCTTGGTCAAGGGGGCAGTGAACACTGAAGCTTTCTTT. This chain uses TRBV5-6 with TRBJ1-1; 7 bases map to TRBD1. CDR1 and CDR2 (germline): SGHDT, YYEEEE. CDR3 length equals 16 residues. V dropped 0 bases and J dropped 0; count of bases not matched to a gene: 5. Based on the CDR3 plus reference TRBV5-6 and TRBJ1-1, the full variable domain is DAGVTQSPTHLIKTRGQQVTLRCSPKSGHDTVSWYQQALGQGPQFIFQYYEEEERQRGNFPDRFSGHQFPNYSSELNVNALLLGDSALYLCASSLVKGAVNTEAFFGQGTRLTVV.

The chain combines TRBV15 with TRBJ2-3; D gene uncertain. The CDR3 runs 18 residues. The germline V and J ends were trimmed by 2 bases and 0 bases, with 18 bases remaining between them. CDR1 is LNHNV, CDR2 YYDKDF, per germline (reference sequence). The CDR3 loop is CATSRRIPADSSTDTQYF. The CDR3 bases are TGTGCCACCAGCAGACGGATCCCGGCTGACTCTAGCACAGATACGCAGTATTTT.

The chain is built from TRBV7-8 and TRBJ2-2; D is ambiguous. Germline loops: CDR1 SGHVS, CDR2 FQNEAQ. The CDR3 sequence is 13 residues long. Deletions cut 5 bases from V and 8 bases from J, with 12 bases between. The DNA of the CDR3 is TGTGCCAGCAGCCTCGAATTCCCTGGGGAGCTGTTTTTT. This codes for CASSLEFPGELFF.

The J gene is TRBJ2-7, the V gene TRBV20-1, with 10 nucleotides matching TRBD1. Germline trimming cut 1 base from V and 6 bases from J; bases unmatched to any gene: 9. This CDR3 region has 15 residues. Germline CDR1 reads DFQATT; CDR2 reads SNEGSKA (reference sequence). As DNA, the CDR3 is TGCAGTGCTAGAGGGGGCCGAGACAGGGGGCCCGAGCAGTACTTC. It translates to CSARGGRDRGPEQYF.

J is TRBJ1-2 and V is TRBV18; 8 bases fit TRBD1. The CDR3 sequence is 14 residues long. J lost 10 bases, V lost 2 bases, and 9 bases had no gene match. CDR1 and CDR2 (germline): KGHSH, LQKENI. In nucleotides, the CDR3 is TGTGCCAGCTCACCATCGGACAGGGCCGGGGACTACACCTTC. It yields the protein CASSPSDRAGDYTF.

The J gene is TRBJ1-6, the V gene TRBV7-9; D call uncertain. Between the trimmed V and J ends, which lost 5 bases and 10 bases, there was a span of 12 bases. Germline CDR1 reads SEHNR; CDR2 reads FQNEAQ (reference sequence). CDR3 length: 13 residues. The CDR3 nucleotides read TGTGCCAGCAGCCCAGTTTATGGATCACCCCTCCACTTT. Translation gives CASSPVYGSPLHF.